The 17 T cell receptor beta chains listed next were all sequenced from one sample in a study of a mutant IDH1 vaccine in newly diagnosed glioma. Stated time point: week 35, safety follow-up. Doses consisted of 300 ug of mutant IDH1 20-mer peptide each, paired with topical imiquimod. These TCRs are of unknown antigen specificity. Clones were sequenced by immunoSEQ multiplex PCR, and TCRdb holds only the in-frame ones, with some missing. The sample lists over 65,000 clones; 84% were seen once. The sample here was PBMCs, taken from a glioma patient whose treatment included an IDH1 peptide vaccine. These TCRs come from a man in his late teens or twenties with glioma.

This chain connects TRBV30 to TRBJ1-1; TRBD1 agrees at 9 bases. CDR3 size: 14 residues. The germline gives CDR1 GTSNPN, CDR2 SVGIG (reference sequence). With 1 base clipped from V and 6 bases from J, the junction kept 6 bases outside the gene matches. Here the CDR3 reads CAWSGRQGVAEAFF. The CDR3 DNA reads as TGTGCCTGGAGTGGGAGACAGGGGGTCGCTGAAGCTTTCTTT. Combining the CDR3 with reference TRBV30 and TRBJ1-1 gives the whole variable domain SQTIHQWPATLVQPVGSPLSLECTVEGTSNPNLYWYRQAAGRGLQLLFYSVGIGQISSEVPQNLSASRPQDRQFILSSKKLLLSDSGFYLCAWSGRQGVAEAFFGQGTRLTVV.

This clone showed up just once. One end of the junction does not line up with germline, which may come from a read error. The chain has TRBV6-5 and TRBJ2-7; 7 bases line up with TRBD1. From germline, CDR1 is MNHEY and CDR2 SVGAGI. The CDR3 has 13 residues. CDR3 sequence reads: CASSFSWTGTHFF. CDR3 bases: TGTGCCAGCAGTTTTTCGTGGACAGGAACCCACTTTTTC.

The chain links TRBV7-9 to TRBJ2-5; 11 positions agree with TRBD1. CDR1 and CDR2 from the germline V gene are SEHNR and FQNEAQ (reference sequence). With 5 bases clipped from V and 7 bases from J, the junction kept 6 bases outside the gene matches. CDR3 length: 14 residues. Here the CDR3 DNA reads TGTGCCAGCAGCCCCGAGGGACAGGGGGGGACCCAGTACTTC. This sequence encodes CASSPEGQGGTQYF.

The V call is TRBV5-6, the J call TRBJ2-7, with no clear D. There are 11 residues in the CDR3. Germline CDR1 reads SGHDT; CDR2 reads YYEEEE. V lost 3 bases to trimming and J lost 9 bases, with 10 bases between them. CDR3 sequence (DNA): TGTGCCAGCAGCTCCGGACCGTGGCAGTACTTC. This sequence encodes CASSSGPWQYF.

The chain is built from TRBV7-8 and TRBJ1-2; D perhaps matches TRBD1 (6 bases). Trimming shortened V by 1 base and J by 4 bases, and 13 bases separated the two germline ends. CDR3 size: 15 residues. CDR1 SGHVS and CDR2 FQNEAQ come from the germline V gene. CDR3 bases: TGTGCCAGCAGCTTAGACAGGGCTGGTGTCTATGGCTACACCTTC. Residues: CASSLDRAGVYGYTF.

The J gene is TRBJ1-1, the V gene TRBV6-5, with a weak D call TRBD1 (5 bases). Between the trimmed V and J ends, which lost 4 bases and 5 bases, there was a span of 14 bases. Per germline, CDR1 MNHEY and CDR2 SVGAGI. The CDR3 contains 14 residues. Here the CDR3 reads CASSFWDSGTEAFF. The CDR3 DNA is TGTGCCAGCAGTTTTTGGGACTCCGGGACTGAAGCTTTCTTT.

This chain connects TRBV30 to TRBJ2-7, with 9 bases aligning to TRBD1. J lost 2 bases, V lost 4 bases, and 6 bases had no gene match. Germline V CDR1 and CDR2: GTSNPN, SVGIG (reference sequence). This CDR3 has 14 amino acids. The DNA of the CDR3 is TGTGCCTGGACCGGGACAGGGTTGGCCTACGAGCAGTACTTC. Amino acids: CAWTGTGLAYEQYF.

This sequence joins TRBV11-2 and TRBJ2-1; D might be TRBD1 or TRBD2, each matching 5 bases. Between the trimmed V and J ends, which lost 8 bases and 0 bases, there was a span of 14 bases. Germline V gene data show CDR1 as SGHAT and CDR2 as FQNNGV. The CDR3 runs 15 residues. DNA of the CDR3: TGTGCCAGCTCCGCCTGGGGGAGCTCCTACAATGAGCAGTTCTTC. Amino acid sequence: CASSAWGSSYNEQFF. The whole variable domain, filled in from reference TRBV11-2 and TRBJ2-1, reads EAGVAQSPRYKIIEKRQSVAFWCNPISGHATLYWYQQILGQGPKLLIQFQNNGVVDDSQLPKDRFSAERLKGVDSTLKIQPAKLEDSAVYLCASSAWGSSYNEQFFGPGTRLTVL.

This chain links TRBV7-9 with TRBJ1-2; 8 bases map to TRBD1. This CDR3 spans 15 amino acids. CDR1 and CDR2 from the germline V gene are SEHNR and FQNEAQ (reference sequence). The junction had 4 bases not matched to a gene; V was cut back by 1 base and J by 3 bases. CDR3 bases: TGTGCCAGCAGCTTAGGGGCCAGGGGGCACTATGGCTACACCTTC. Amino acids: CASSLGARGHYGYTF.

The V gene is TRBV9, the J gene TRBJ2-3, with D possibly TRBD2 on 6 matching bases. CDR1 and CDR2 (germline): SGDLS, YYNGEE. Between the trimmed V and J ends, which lost 0 bases and 2 bases, there was a span of 13 bases. The CDR3 is 16 residues long. The CDR3 DNA follows: TGTGCCAGCAGCGTAGTCGGGAGACTACCCACAGATACGCAGTATTTT. This sequence encodes CASSVVGRLPTDTQYF. The full variable domain, with the rest looked up from reference TRBV9 and TRBJ2-3, is DSGVTQTPKHLITATGQRVTLRCSPRSGDLSVYWYQQSLDQGLQFLIQYYNGEERAKGNILERFSAQQFPDLHSELNLSSLELGDSALYFCASSVVGRLPTDTQYFGPGTRLTVL.

The chain employs TRBV4-3 and TRBJ2-1; the match to TRBD2 covers 12 bases. Unmatched junction bases numbered 6, after V lost 0 bases and J lost 0 bases. The CDR3 totals 19 residues. Germline V gene sequence: CDR1 LGHNA, CDR2 YSLEER. The DNA of the CDR3 is TGCGCCAGCAGCCAAGATTGGCCTAGCGGGGGGGGCTCCTACAATGAGCAGTTCTTC. Protein: CASSQDWPSGGGSYNEQFF.

This chain connects TRBV18 to TRBJ1-1, with no clear D. V dropped 1 base and J dropped 1 base, with 7 bases sitting between them. This CDR3 comprises 14 residues. Per the germline V gene, CDR1 is KGHSH and CDR2 is LQKENI. CDR3 region: CASSPQTPNTEAFF. In DNA, the CDR3 is TGTGCCAGCTCACCACAAACACCGAACACTGAAGCTTTCTTT. Variable domain in full (rest from reference TRBV18 and TRBJ1-1): NAGVMQNPRHLVRRRGQEARLRCSPMKGHSHVYWYRQLPEEGLKFMVYLQKENIIDESGMPKERFSAEFPKEGPSILRIQQVVRGDSAAYFCASSPQTPNTEAFFGQGTRLTVV.

The V call is TRBV29-1, the J call TRBJ1-2; D call uncertain. Germline V CDR1 and CDR2: SQVTM, ANQGSEA. Trimming stripped 4 bases from V and 2 bases from J, with 11 bases between. The CDR3 covers 13 residues. The CDR3 region has the DNA TGCAGCGTTGCCGAGGGTTTGAACTATGGCTACACCTTC. Protein sequence: CSVAEGLNYGYTF.

The chain combines TRBV27 with TRBJ2-7; D not certain. This CDR3 is built from 14 residues. From germline, CDR1 is MNHEY and CDR2 SMNVEV (reference sequence). Trimming removed 2 bases from V and 0 bases from J, with 8 bases in between. The CDR3 here is CASSLTFHSYEQYF. CDR3 bases: TGTGCCAGCAGTTTAACCTTCCACTCCTACGAGCAGTACTTC.

V and J are TRBV7-2 and TRBJ1-1, with TRBD1 matching 7 bases. The V gene end was trimmed by 4 bases and the J gene end by 2 bases; junction bases not matched to a gene: 7. Germline CDR1 SGHTA, CDR2 FQGNSA. The CDR3 totals 15 residues. The CDR3 nucleotides read TGTGCCAGCAGCTACCGACAGGGTTCAAACACTGAAGCTTTCTTT. It translates to CASSYRQGSNTEAFF.

This rearrangement joins TRBV9 to TRBJ1-5; TRBD1 is a possible D gene (5 bases). The CDR3 consists of 17 residues. The germline V gene has CDR1 SGDLS and CDR2 YYNGEE. The V end was cut by 4 bases, the J end by 0 bases, with 17 bases between. Here the CDR3 DNA reads TGTGCCAGCAGCCCAGGACCAGGGATCTATAGCAATCAGCCCCAGCATTTT. It yields the protein CASSPGPGIYSNQPQHF. Complete variable domain (other parts from reference TRBV9 and TRBJ1-5): DSGVTQTPKHLITATGQRVTLRCSPRSGDLSVYWYQQSLDQGLQFLIQYYNGEERAKGNILERFSAQQFPDLHSELNLSSLELGDSALYFCASSPGPGIYSNQPQHFGDGTRLSIL.

This clone was seen a few times. The CDR3 sequence is CASSYNGQRGELFF. Here the CDR3 DNA reads TGTGCCAGCAGTTACAACGGCCAACGTGGGGAGCTGTTTTTT. The chain has TRBV6-5 and TRBJ2-2; no reliable D call. V was shortened by 2 bases and J by 8 bases, with 12 bases between the two germline ends. The CDR3 runs to 14 residues. From germline, CDR1 is MNHEY and CDR2 SVGAGI.